This T cell receptor beta chain was observed in a study of shared clonotypes between healthy human individuals (dated by TCRdb to 2020 to 2022). In terms of the full investigation: The cohort included three men and a couple of women between 18 and 49 years of age. For each donor, CD4 naive and CD4 memory were each run on three plates, CD8 naive on two plates, and CD8 memory on one plate. Blood TCR repertoires of a handful of healthy adults were deeply sequenced to estimate repertoire size and the extent of clonotype sharing between individuals. Different laboratories and diverse techniques were used to prepare libraries and sequence TCR repertoires, to increase sequencing depth and limit assay-specific biases. Leukapheresis yielded between about 0.9 and 9 billion PBMCs per donor.

Using the deep immunoSEQ assay, TCR CDR3 regions were amplified from genomic DNA by multiplex PCR. For each cell subset, the extracted genomic DNA was distributed evenly across all wells of several immunoSEQ 96-well plates, and each plate served as one replicate. Each replicate PCR for sorted subsets received 200 ng genomic DNA, equal to 30,000 or so T cell genomes. Purified libraries were measured with a Qubit 3.0 fluorometer, size-checked on a Bioanalyzer 2100, and measured again with the KAPA Library Quantification kit. Every immunoSEQ 96-well plate was sequenced on a dedicated single-read 150-cycle Illumina NextSeq 550 flow cell. Per the source publication's procedure: The immunoSEQ output contained only junctional sequences without quality scores, so filtering could not match that applied to full-length reads. To assign V/J genes and CDR3, sequences were annotated against IMGT germline references using PyIR, a Python wrapper for IgBLAST v1.9. Any read was removed if the V/J assignment was weak (E-value above 1e-6), the CDR3 was missing, or the read contained stop codons, out-of-frame junctions, or ambiguous translated residues. A V3J clonotype was defined by an identical inferred V gene, J gene, and CDR3 amino acid sequence. Percentage overlap between repertoires was computed as shared unique clonotypes divided by the size of the smaller repertoire. RTK rarefaction, the Chao1 estimator, and Recon v2.1 estimates of unobserved clonotypes were used to assess repertoire richness. For all TCRbeta clonotypes obtained by the gDNA method from a few donors, generation probabilities were computed with OLGA. TCRdb's version of the immuneACCESS table is confined to in-frame rearrangements and falls short of the full clone set. An unresolved V gene accounts for under half of the shortfall where checked; the remainder is of unknown origin. The V and J calls and clone size were taken over from that table, and D and trimming were inferred from the DNA. The sample profile shows approximately 1.5 million clones; approximately 98.5% of them were found once. The ten largest make up 0.3% to 0.45% of the sample.

The donors were healthy, HIV-negative adults with no recently reported acute infections or vaccinations. Only Caucasian adults living in Nashville, Tennessee, USA were represented among the donors. Magnetic negative selection was used to enrich CD4+ T cells, after which naive cells were positively selected on CD45RA and the negative fraction became the memory subset. Blood was obtained by leukapheresis, after which PBMCs were separated by Ficoll-Histopaque density gradient centrifugation and cryopreserved in liquid nitrogen vapor phase. Purity and quantity of every magnetically sorted T cell population were checked by analytical flow cytometry. Genomic DNA was isolated from every sorted fraction and measured by UV absorbance on a Nanodrop 2000c. Study-level results and caveats: Incomplete sequencing was indicated by rarefaction of sorted-subset datasets, despite the large sequencing depth. Pairwise subsampling led to the expectation that sequencing depth would affect the degree of clonotype sharing among donors. Clonotypes shared by all four sorted-subset donors showed higher generation probabilities than non-shared clonotypes. When several donors were compared, the shared fraction of clonotypes was about 5% for naive CD4, around 3.5% for naive CD8, 2.3% for memory CD4, and roughly 0.43% for memory CD8. The genetic and exposure-history diversity represented was limited by the small number of donors. Sampling was restricted to blood, and TCR repertoires in tissue are likely to differ from TCR repertoires in blood. Estimated clonotype richness was generally larger for naive than for memory subsets.

The CDR3, cysteine through phenylalanine, is 15 amino acids long. Kept here is only the CDR3 DNA, which spans 45 bases and is read in frame from base 1. CDR1 and CDR2 are read off the germline V gene as SGHRS and YFSETQ. Trimming takes 4 bases off V and 4 bases off J; junction bases not matched to a gene: 10. About this clone: Its antigen remains undetermined. The record has no base qualities; no much larger clone is one base away.

The chain is made from TRBV5-1 and TRBJ1-2; 7 bases in the middle match TRBD1. Sequencing was performed on naive CD4+ T cells sorted from blood. The cell subset or site label corresponds to: CD45RA+ positively selected. This TCR was recovered from a man aged 25-45 years in good health. The sequence in DNA is TGCGCCAGCAGCCCACCCGGGGCAGGGGGCTATGGCTACACCTTC. It specifies CASSPPGAGGYGYTF.